This T cell receptor (beta chain) was captured by sequencing in a study of shared clonotypes between healthy human individuals. Study findings and constraints: The sharing of roughly 5% of naive CD4 clonotypes was seen across a handful of donors. Though the depth was large, rarefaction showed that sorted-subset sequencing was incomplete.

The CDR3 is 14 amino acids. With 4 bases clipped from V and 2 bases from J, the junction kept 2 bases outside the gene matches. Per germline, CDR1 SGHDN and CDR2 FVKESK. All donors qualified as healthy HIV-negative adults and had experienced no recent acute infections or vaccinations. This clone was seen only a few times. What it recognizes is unknown. Clones were sequenced by immunoSEQ multiplex PCR, and TCRdb holds only the in-frame ones, with some missing. The sample has over a million clones, about 84% seen once. This receptor was identified in a man younger than 30 in good health. Some clones in this sample may be carry-over from other donors' samples. The V gene is TRBV14, the J gene TRBJ2-7, with 10 positions matching TRBD2. The source material was memory CD4+ T cells from PBMCs. Subset meaning: CD45RA-negative fraction. The CDR3 sequence: CASSPSGSTYEQYF. CDR3 DNA sequence: TGTGCCAGCAGCCCTAGCGGGAGCACCTACGAGCAGTACTTC. The full variable domain, rest sourced from reference TRBV14 and TRBJ2-7, is EAGVTQFPSHSVIEKGQTVTLRCDPISGHDNLYWYRRVMGKEIKFLLHFVKESKQDESGMPNNRFLAERTGGTYSTLKVQPAELEDSGVYFCASSPSGSTYEQYFGPGTRLTVT.